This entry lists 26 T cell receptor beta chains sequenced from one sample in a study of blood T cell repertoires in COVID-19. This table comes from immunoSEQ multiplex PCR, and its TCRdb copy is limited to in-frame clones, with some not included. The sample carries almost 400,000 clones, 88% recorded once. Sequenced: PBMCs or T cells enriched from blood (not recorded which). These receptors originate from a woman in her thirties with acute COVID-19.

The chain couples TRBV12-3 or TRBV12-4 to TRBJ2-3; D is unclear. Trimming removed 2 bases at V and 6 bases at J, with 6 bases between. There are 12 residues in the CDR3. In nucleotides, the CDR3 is TGTGCCAGCAGTTTAAACATGGATACGCAGTATTTT. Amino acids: CASSLNMDTQYF.

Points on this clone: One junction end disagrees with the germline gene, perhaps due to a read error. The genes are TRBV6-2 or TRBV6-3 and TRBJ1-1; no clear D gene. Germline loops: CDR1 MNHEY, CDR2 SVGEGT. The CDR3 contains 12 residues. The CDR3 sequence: CASSYSIEGTYF. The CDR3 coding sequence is TGTGCCAGCAGTTACTCGATAGAGGGAACCTACTTT.

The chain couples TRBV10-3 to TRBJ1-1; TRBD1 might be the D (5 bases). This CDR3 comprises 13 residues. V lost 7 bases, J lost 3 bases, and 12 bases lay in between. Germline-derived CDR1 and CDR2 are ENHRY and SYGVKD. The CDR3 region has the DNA TGTGCCATCATGCGGGGGGGGGACACTGAAGCTTTCTTT. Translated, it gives CAIMRGGDTEAFF.

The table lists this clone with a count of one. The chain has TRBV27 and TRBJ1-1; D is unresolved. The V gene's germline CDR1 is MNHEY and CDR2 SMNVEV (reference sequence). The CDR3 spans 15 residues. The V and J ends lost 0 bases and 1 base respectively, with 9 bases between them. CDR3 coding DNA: TGTGCCAGCAGTTTATCGATTGCAGGGAACACTGAAGCTTTCTTT. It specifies CASSLSIAGNTEAFF.

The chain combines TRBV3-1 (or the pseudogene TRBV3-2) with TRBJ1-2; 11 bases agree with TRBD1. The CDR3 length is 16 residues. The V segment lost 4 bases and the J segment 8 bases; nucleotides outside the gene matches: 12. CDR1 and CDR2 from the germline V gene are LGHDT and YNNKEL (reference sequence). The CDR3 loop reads CASSLLGTGGPGGYTF. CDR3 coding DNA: TGTGCCAGCAGCCTACTGGGGACAGGGGGGCCCGGGGGCTACACCTTC.

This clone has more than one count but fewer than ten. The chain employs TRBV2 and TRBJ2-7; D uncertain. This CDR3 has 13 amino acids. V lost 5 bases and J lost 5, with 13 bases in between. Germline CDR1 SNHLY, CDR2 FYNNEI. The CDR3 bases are TGTGCCAGCAGTCCCCCGTTTCAGGACGAGCAGTACTTC. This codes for CASSPPFQDEQYF.

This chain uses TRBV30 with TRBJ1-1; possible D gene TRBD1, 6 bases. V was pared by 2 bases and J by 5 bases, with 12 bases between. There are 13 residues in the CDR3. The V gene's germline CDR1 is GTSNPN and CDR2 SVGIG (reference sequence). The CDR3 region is CAWSIWGRTEAFF. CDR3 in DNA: TGTGCCTGGAGTATCTGGGGGCGGACTGAAGCTTTCTTT. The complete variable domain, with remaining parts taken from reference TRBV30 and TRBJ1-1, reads SQTIHQWPATLVQPVGSPLSLECTVEGTSNPNLYWYRQAAGRGLQLLFYSVGIGQISSEVPQNLSASRPQDRQFILSSKKLLLSDSGFYLCAWSIWGRTEAFFGQGTRLTVV.

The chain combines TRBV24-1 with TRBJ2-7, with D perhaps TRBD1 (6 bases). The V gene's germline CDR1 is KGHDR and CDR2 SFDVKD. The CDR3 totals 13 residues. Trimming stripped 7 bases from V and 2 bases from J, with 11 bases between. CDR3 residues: CATRGDNAYEQYF. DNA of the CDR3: TGTGCCACCAGGGGGGACAACGCCTACGAGCAGTACTTC.

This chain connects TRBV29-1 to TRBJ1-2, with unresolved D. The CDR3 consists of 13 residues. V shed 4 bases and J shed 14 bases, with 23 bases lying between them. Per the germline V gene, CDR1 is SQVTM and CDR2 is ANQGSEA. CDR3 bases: TGCAGCGTTGGATCGACGGTGGGCCCCCTCTCTACCTTC. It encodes CSVGSTVGPLSTF. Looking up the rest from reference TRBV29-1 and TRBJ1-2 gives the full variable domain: SAVISQKPSRDICQRGTSLTIQCQVDSQVTMMFWYRQQPGQSLTLIATANQGSEATYESGFVIDKFPISRPNLTFSTLTVSNMSPEDSSIYLCSVGSTVGPLSTFGSGTRLTVV.

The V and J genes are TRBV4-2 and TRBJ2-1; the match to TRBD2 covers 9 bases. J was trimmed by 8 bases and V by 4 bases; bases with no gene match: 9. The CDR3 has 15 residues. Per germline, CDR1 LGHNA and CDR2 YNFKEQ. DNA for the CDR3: TGTGCCAGCAGCCTCGGCGGGGGGGCCTTAGATGAGCAGTTCTTC. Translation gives CASSLGGGALDEQFF.

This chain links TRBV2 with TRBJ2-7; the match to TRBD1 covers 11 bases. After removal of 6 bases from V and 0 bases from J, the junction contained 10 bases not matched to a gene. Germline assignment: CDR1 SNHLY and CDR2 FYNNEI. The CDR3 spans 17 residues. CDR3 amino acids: CASRKTPGTGGSYEQYF. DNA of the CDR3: TGTGCCAGCAGAAAAACACCCGGGACAGGGGGCTCCTACGAGCAGTACTTC.

CDR3 coding DNA: TGTGCCACCAGTGACCCGGGACAGACCAACACCGGGGAGCTGTTTTTT. Its protein product is CATSDPGQTNTGELFF. This sequence joins TRBV24-1 and TRBJ2-2; 7 bases match TRBD1. This CDR3 spans 16 amino acids. Germline CDR1 KGHDR, CDR2 SFDVKD. With V trimmed by 4 bases and J by 2 bases, 6 bases remained unmatched.

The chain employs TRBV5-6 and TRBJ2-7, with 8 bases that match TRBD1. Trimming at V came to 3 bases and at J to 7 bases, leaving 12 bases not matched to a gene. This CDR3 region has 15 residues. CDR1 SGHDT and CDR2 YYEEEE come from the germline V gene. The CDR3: CASSWGRQGSREQYF. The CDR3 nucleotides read TGTGCCAGCAGCTGGGGTCGACAGGGGTCTCGGGAGCAGTACTTC.

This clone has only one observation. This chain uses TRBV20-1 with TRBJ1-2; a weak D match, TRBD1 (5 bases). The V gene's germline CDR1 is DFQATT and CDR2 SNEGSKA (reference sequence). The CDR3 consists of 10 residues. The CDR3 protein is CSNGQGGYTF. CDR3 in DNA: TGCAGCAATGGTCAGGGTGGCTACACCTTC.

The CDR3 DNA follows: TGTGCCACCAGCAGATGGGGACGGGACAGGGCCCCGTCGGAGCAGTACTTC. This encodes CATSRWGRDRAPSEQYF. The chain links TRBV15 to TRBJ2-7; 9 bases map to TRBD1. V lost 2 bases, J lost 7 bases, and 15 bases stayed unmatched. Germline V CDR1 and CDR2: LNHNV, YYDKDF (reference sequence). The CDR3 spans 17 residues.

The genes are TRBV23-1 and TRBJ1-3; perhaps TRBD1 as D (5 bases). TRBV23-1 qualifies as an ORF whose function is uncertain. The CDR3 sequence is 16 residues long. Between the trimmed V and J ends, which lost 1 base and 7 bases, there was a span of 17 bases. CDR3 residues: CASSQWGAWFWNTIYF. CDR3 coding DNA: TGCGCCAGCAGTCAATGGGGCGCATGGTTTTGGAACACCATATATTTT.

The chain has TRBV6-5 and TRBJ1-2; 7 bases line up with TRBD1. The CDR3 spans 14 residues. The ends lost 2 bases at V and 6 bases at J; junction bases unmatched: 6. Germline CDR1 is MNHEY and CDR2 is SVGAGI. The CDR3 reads CASSYLTGVNGYTF. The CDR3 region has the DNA TGTGCCAGCAGTTACCTAACAGGGGTAAATGGCTACACCTTC.

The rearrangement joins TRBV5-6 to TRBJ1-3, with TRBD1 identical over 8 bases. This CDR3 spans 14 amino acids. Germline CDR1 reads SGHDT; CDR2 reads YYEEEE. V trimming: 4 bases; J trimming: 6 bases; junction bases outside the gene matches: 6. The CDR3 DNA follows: TGTGCCAGCAGCCCCAGGACAGGGATAAACACCATATATTTT. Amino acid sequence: CASSPRTGINTIYF.

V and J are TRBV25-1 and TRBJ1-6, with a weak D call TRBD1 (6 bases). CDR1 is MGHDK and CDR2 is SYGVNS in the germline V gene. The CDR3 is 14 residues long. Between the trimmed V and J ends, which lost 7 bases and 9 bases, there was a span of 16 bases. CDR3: CASTHWQGSSPLHF. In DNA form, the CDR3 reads TGTGCCAGCACTCACTGGCAGGGGAGTTCACCCCTCCACTTT.

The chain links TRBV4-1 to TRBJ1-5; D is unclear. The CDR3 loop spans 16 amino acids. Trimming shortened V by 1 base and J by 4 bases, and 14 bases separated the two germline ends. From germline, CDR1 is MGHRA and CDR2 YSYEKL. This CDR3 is CASSQAPFGGNQPQHF. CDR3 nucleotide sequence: TGCGCCAGCAGCCAAGCCCCCTTCGGAGGGAATCAGCCCCAGCATTTT.

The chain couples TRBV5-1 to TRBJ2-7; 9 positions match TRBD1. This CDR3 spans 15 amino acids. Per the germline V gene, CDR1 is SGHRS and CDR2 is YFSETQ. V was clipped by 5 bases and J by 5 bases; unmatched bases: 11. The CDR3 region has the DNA TGCGCCAGCAGGAATCCGACAGGGGGACTCAACGAGCAGTACTTC. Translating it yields CASRNPTGGLNEQYF.

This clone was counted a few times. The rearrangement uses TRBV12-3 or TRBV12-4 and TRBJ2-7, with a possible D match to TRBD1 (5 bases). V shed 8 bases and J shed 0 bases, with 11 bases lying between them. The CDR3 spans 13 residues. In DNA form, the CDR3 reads TGTGCCAGCTCCGACAGTGACTCCTACGAGCAGTACTTC. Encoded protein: CASSDSDSYEQYF.

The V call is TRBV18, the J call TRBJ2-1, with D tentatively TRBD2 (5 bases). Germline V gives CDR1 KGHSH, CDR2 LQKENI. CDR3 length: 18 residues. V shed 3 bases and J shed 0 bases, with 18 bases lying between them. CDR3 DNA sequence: TGTGCCAGCTCACCTTCCATGGAGGCTTGGAGCTCCTACAATGAGCAGTTCTTC. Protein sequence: CASSPSMEAWSSYNEQFF.

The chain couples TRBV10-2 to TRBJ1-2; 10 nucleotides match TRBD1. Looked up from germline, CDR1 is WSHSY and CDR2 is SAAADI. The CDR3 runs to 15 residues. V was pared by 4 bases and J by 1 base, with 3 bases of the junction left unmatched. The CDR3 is CASSAGQGVNYGYTF. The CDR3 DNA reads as TGCGCCAGCAGTGCTGGACAGGGGGTTAACTATGGCTACACCTTC.

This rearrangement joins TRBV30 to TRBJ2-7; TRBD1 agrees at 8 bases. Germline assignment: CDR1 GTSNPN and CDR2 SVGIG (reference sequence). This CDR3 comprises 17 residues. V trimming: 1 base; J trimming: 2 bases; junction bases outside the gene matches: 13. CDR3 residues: CAWSGHRPGQVTYEQYF. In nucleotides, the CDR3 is TGTGCCTGGAGTGGACACAGACCGGGACAGGTTACCTACGAGCAGTACTTC.

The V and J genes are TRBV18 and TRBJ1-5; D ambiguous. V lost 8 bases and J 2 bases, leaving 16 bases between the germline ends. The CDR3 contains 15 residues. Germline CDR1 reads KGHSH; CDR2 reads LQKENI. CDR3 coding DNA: TGTGCCAGCACTTCCCCAGGCCTGGGCAATCAGCCCCAGCATTTT. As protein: CASTSPGLGNQPQHF.